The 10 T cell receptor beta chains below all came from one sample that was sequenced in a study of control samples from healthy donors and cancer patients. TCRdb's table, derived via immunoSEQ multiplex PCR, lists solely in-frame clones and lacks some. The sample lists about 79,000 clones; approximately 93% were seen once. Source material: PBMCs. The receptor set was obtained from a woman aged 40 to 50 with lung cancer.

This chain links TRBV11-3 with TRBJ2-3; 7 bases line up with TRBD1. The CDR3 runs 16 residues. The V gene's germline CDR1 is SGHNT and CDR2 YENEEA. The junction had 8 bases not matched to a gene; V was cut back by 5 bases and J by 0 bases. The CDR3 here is CASSPRQGSSTDTQYF. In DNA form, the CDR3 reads TGTGCCAGCAGCCCCCGACAGGGCTCAAGCACAGATACGCAGTATTTT.

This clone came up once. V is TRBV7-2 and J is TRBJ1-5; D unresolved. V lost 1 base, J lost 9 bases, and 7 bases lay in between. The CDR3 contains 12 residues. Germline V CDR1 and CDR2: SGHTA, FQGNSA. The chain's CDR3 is CASSLVPGPQHF. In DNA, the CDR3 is TGTGCCAGCAGCTTAGTCCCGGGGCCCCAGCATTTT. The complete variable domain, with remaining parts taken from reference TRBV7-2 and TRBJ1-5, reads GAGVSQSPSNKVTEKGKDVELRCDPISGHTALYWYRQSLGQGLEFLIYFQGNSAPDKSGLPSDRFSAERTGGSVSTLTIQRTQQEDSAVYLCASSLVPGPQHFGDGTRLSIL.

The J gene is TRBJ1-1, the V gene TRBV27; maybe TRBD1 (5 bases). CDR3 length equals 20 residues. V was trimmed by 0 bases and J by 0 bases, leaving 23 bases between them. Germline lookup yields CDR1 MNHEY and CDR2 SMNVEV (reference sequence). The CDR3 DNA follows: TGTGCCAGCAGTTTATCCAGTGTGCGGCAGGGAGGTCTCCTGAACACTGAAGCTTTCTTT. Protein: CASSLSSVRQGGLLNTEAFF.

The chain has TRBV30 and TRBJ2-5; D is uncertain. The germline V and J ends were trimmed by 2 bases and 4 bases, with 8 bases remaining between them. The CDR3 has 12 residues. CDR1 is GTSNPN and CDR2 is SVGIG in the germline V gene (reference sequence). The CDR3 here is CAWSSLRETQYF. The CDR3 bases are TGTGCCTGGAGTTCCCTTAGAGAGACCCAGTACTTC.

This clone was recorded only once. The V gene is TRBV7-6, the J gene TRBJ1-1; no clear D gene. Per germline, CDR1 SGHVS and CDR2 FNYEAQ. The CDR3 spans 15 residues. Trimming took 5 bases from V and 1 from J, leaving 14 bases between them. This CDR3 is CASSPGPLGNTEAFF. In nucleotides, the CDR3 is TGTGCCAGCAGCCCGGGTCCGTTGGGGAACACTGAAGCTTTCTTT.

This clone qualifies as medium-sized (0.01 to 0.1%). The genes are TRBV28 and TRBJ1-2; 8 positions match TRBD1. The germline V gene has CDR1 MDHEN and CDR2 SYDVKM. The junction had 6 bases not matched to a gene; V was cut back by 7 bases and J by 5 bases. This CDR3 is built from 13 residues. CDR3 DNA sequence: TGTGCCAGCACCGGGACAGGTTCTTATGGCTACACCTTC. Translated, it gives CASTGTGSYGYTF.

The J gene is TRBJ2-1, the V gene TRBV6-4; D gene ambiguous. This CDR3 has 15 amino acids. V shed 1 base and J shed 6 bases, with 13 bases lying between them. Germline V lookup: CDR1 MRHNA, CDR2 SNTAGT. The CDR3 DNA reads TGTGCCAGCAGTGACTTGGGGTCCACGAGCAATGAGCAGTTCTTC. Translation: CASSDLGSTSNEQFF.

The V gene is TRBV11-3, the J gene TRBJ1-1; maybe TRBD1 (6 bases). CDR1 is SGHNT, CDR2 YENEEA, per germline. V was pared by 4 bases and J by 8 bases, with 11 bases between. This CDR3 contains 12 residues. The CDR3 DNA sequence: TGTGCCAGCAGCTCCTGGACAGAAGAAGCTTTCTTT. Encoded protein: CASSSWTEEAFF.

CDR3 sequence: CASSPGLTYEQYF. The CDR3 region has the DNA TGTGCCAGCAGCCCGGGGCTAACCTACGAGCAGTACTTC. The V gene is TRBV11-2, the J gene TRBJ2-7; D may correspond to TRBD1 or TRBD2 (5 bases each). Germline CDR1 is SGHAT and CDR2 is FQNNGV. The CDR3 loop spans 13 amino acids. V was clipped by 5 bases and J by 2 bases, with 10 bases between them. Complete variable domain (other parts from reference TRBV11-2 and TRBJ2-7): EAGVAQSPRYKIIEKRQSVAFWCNPISGHATLYWYQQILGQGPKLLIQFQNNGVVDDSQLPKDRFSAERLKGVDSTLKIQPAKLEDSAVYLCASSPGLTYEQYFGPGTRLTVT.

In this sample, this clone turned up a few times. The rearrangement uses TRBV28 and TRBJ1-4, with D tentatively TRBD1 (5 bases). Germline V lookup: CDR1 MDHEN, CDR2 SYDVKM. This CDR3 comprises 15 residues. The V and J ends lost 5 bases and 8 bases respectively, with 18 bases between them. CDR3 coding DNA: TGTGCCAGCAGTGCTGGGGCGCCTCAGGAAGAAAAACTGTTTTTT. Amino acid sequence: CASSAGAPQEEKLFF.